These 11 T cell receptor beta chains originate from one sample sequenced in a study of T cells in localized non-small cell lung cancer. Sequencing was performed with immunoSEQ multiplex PCR; in TCRdb, only in-frame clones are kept and a portion is missing. The repertoire consists of some 50,000 clones, with approximately 80% occurring once and the leading ten covering about a sixth. The material sequenced was peripheral blood mononuclear cells, taken before any cancer treatment. These receptors all stem from a man between 35 and 75 years old with stage III lung adenocarcinoma.

The chain employs TRBV18 and TRBJ1-3; no clear D. With 6 bases removed from V and 6 bases from J, the gap between germline ends came to 18 bases. Germline V CDR1 and CDR2: KGHSH, LQKENI. The CDR3 length is 15 residues. The CDR3 DNA reads TGTGCCAGCTCGCCCCGGACCCTGGCGGTAAACACCATATATTTT. Its protein product is CASSPRTLAVNTIYF.

This rearrangement joins TRBV5-1 to TRBJ1-2; no firm D call. The CDR3 runs to 14 residues. Germline CDR1 is SGHRS and CDR2 is YFSETQ. Trimming took off 0 bases at V and 4 bases at J, with 10 bases between the two ends. The CDR3 sequence is CASSLDFNTYGYTF. CDR3 in DNA: TGCGCCAGCAGCTTGGACTTTAACACCTATGGCTACACCTTC.

J is TRBJ2-2 and V is TRBV7-2; D remains ambiguous. From germline, CDR1 is SGHTA and CDR2 FQGNSA. Trimming shortened V by 5 bases and J by 6 bases, and 4 bases separated the two germline ends. The CDR3 runs to 11 residues. CDR3 sequence (DNA): TGTGCCAGCAGCCCCGCCGGGGAGCTGTTTTTT. It is translated as CASSPAGELFF.

The count of this clone is one. The gene calls are TRBV7-9 and TRBJ1-3; D is unclear. CDR3 size: 19 residues. V gave up 2 bases and J gave up 0 bases, with 20 bases separating them. Germline V gene sequence: CDR1 SEHNR, CDR2 FQNEAQ (reference sequence). This CDR3 reads CASSLNLIDGSSSGNTIYF. The CDR3 DNA is TGTGCCAGCAGCTTAAATCTGATAGACGGCTCGAGCTCTGGAAACACCATATATTTT.

This clone has only a few counts. The V call is TRBV29-1, the J call TRBJ1-2; the D is unclear. V was trimmed by 4 bases and J by 3 bases, leaving 6 bases between them. Germline V gives CDR1 SQVTM, CDR2 ANQGSEA. The CDR3 has 11 amino acids. The DNA for the CDR3 is TGCAGCGTTGTCGTAGACTATGGCTACACCTTC. It translates to CSVVVDYGYTF. Drawing the rest from reference TRBV29-1 and TRBJ1-2, the complete variable domain is SAVISQKPSRDICQRGTSLTIQCQVDSQVTMMFWYRQQPGQSLTLIATANQGSEATYESGFVIDKFPISRPNLTFSTLTVSNMSPEDSSIYLCSVVVDYGYTFGSGTRLTVV.

V gene TRBV11-2 combines with J gene TRBJ1-2; 8 positions agree with TRBD1. Germline V gene sequence: CDR1 SGHAT, CDR2 FQNNGV. This CDR3 region has 15 residues. V lost 3 bases, J lost 1 base, and 4 bases stayed unmatched. CDR3 sequence (DNA): TGTGCCAGCAGCTTCCAGGACAGGGTTAACTATGGCTACACCTTC. Translating it yields CASSFQDRVNYGYTF.

This sequence joins TRBV18 and TRBJ1-1, with 7 positions matching TRBD1. Per germline, CDR1 KGHSH and CDR2 LQKENI. J was trimmed by 1 base and V by 3 bases; bases with no gene match: 5. This CDR3 comprises 15 residues. The CDR3 bases are TGTGCCAGCTCACCTTGGACAGGACAGAACACTGAAGCTTTCTTT. Translated, it gives CASSPWTGQNTEAFF.

The V call is TRBV5-6, the J call TRBJ2-7; tentative D call: TRBD2 (5 bases). From germline, CDR1 is SGHDT and CDR2 YYEEEE. The ends were cut back, 0 bases at V and 10 bases at J, with 11 bases in the middle. CDR3 length: 12 amino acids. The CDR3 sequence is CASSLGEYVQYF. CDR3 coding DNA: TGTGCCAGCAGCTTGGGGGAGTATGTACAGTACTTC.

The chain uses TRBV5-1 and TRBJ2-7; tentatively, D is TRBD1 (7 bases). Looked up from germline, CDR1 is SGHRS and CDR2 is YFSETQ. The CDR3 has 17 residues. The germline V and J ends were trimmed by 4 bases and 6 bases, with 26 bases remaining between them. The CDR3: CASSGGTGTVRSSEQYF. DNA of the CDR3: TGCGCCAGCAGCGGGGGGACCGGGACAGTGCGGTCGAGCGAGCAGTACTTC. The complete variable domain, with remaining parts taken from reference TRBV5-1 and TRBJ2-7, reads KAGVTQTPRYLIKTRGQQVTLSCSPISGHRSVSWYQQTPGQGLQFLFEYFSETQRNKGNFPGRFSGRQFSNSRSEMNVSTLELGDSALYLCASSGGTGTVRSSEQYFGPGTRLTVT.

This chain uses TRBV9 with TRBJ2-1, with TRBD2 identical over 8 bases. The CDR3 contains 14 residues. With V trimmed by 3 bases and J by 3 bases, 2 bases remained unmatched. The germline gives CDR1 SGDLS, CDR2 YYNGEE. CDR3 in amino acids: CASSAGGNYNEQFF. Written as DNA, the CDR3 is TGTGCCAGCAGCGCGGGGGGGAACTACAATGAGCAGTTCTTC.

V usage is TRBV6-1 and J usage is TRBJ1-2, with TRBD1 matching 12 bases. Per germline, CDR1 MNHNS and CDR2 SASEGT. With 6 bases clipped from V and 8 bases from J, the junction kept 4 bases outside the gene matches. The CDR3 loop spans 13 amino acids. CDR3 nucleotide sequence: TGTGCCAGCAGGGGACAGGGGGCGGGAGGCTACACCTTC. It specifies CASRGQGAGGYTF.